These 31 T cell receptor beta chains originate from one sample sequenced in a study of shared clonotypes between healthy human individuals. Selected positively for CCR7 and CD45RO-negative, naive CD8 cells excluded terminally differentiated effector memory CD45RA+ cells. Produced via immunoSEQ multiplex PCR; TCRdb's table is partial and in-frame only. Of 1.5 million to 2.5 million clones in the sample, approximately 95% were seen once. Sequencing was done on a sample of naive CD8+ T cells sorted from blood. The source is a man aged 18 to 30 in good health.

Details on this clone: Other DNA sequences within the sample encode an identical CDR3. V is TRBV5-6 and J is TRBJ1-2; tentatively, D is TRBD1 (5 bases). From germline, CDR1 is SGHDT and CDR2 YYEEEE. This CDR3 is built from 13 residues. The V end was cut by 4 bases, the J end by 3 bases, with 10 bases between. The CDR3 region has the DNA TGTGCCAGCAGCCTGGGGACGGACTATGGCTACACCTTC. It yields the protein CASSLGTDYGYTF.

DNA of the CDR3: TGTGCCAGCCTACCTAATGAAGGCACTGAAGCTTTCTTT. Translated, it gives CASLPNEGTEAFF. The chain uses TRBV2 and TRBJ1-1; D remains unclear. Trimming pared 8 bases from V and 4 bases from J, leaving 14 bases between. The CDR3 contains 13 residues. CDR1 SNHLY and CDR2 FYNNEI come from the germline V gene.

The V gene is TRBV5-4, the J gene TRBJ1-2, with D tentatively TRBD1 (6 bases). From germline, CDR1 is SGHNT and CDR2 YYREEE (reference sequence). This CDR3 contains 14 residues. V lost 1 base and J lost 8, with 15 bases in between. CDR3 sequence reads: CASSLSQGYIGYTF. The CDR3 DNA reads as TGTGCCAGCAGCTTGTCCCAGGGGTATATCGGCTACACCTTC.

The chain links TRBV27 to TRBJ2-1; 8 nucleotides line up with TRBD2. Germline V CDR1 and CDR2: MNHEY, SMNVEV (reference sequence). V gave up 7 bases and J gave up 1 base; unmatched junction bases: 6. CDR3 length: 15 residues. CDR3 coding DNA: TGTGCCAGCAAAACCGGGACTAGTTCCTACAATGAGCAGTTCTTC. Its translation: CASKTGTSSYNEQFF.

V and J are TRBV13 and TRBJ1-1, with a possible D match to TRBD1 (6 bases). Germline-derived CDR1 and CDR2 are PRHDT and FYEKMQ (reference sequence). V lost 4 bases to trimming and J lost 1 base, with 10 bases between them. The CDR3 runs 14 residues. This CDR3 reads CASSWGAGNTEAFF. DNA of the CDR3: TGTGCCAGCAGCTGGGGGGCAGGGAACACTGAAGCTTTCTTT.

In this sample, this clone turned up once. The chain uses TRBV7-8 and TRBJ2-1, with 12 bases lining up with TRBD1. Per the germline V gene, CDR1 is SGHVS and CDR2 is FQNEAQ. The trim removed 7 bases at V and 7 bases at J, leaving 8 bases unmatched. There are 15 residues in the CDR3. CDR3: CASTRGTGGENEQFF. The CDR3 DNA reads TGTGCCAGCACCCGGGGGACAGGGGGCGAAAATGAGCAGTTCTTC. Variable domain in full (rest from reference TRBV7-8 and TRBJ2-1): GAGVSQSPRYKVAKRGQDVALRCDPISGHVSLFWYQQALGQGPEFLTYFQNEAQLDKSGLPSDRFFAERPEGSVSTLKIQRTQQEDSAVYLCASTRGTGGENEQFFGPGTRLTVL.

Comment on this clone: Other DNA sequences in the same sample also yield this CDR3. This chain uses TRBV29-1 with TRBJ1-3; a possible D gene is TRBD1 (5 bases). The length of the CDR3 is 13 residues. V was trimmed by 3 bases and J by 4 bases, leaving 10 bases between them. The germline V gene has CDR1 SQVTM and CDR2 ANQGSEA. The CDR3 sequence is CSVDPGSGNTIYF. For the CDR3, the DNA is TGCAGCGTTGACCCAGGGTCGGGAAACACCATATATTTT.

This clone has just one count. The chain employs TRBV9 and TRBJ2-1, with 8 bases lining up with TRBD2. Trimming at V came to 3 bases and at J to 3 bases, leaving 5 bases not matched to a gene. Germline assignment: CDR1 SGDLS and CDR2 YYNGEE. This CDR3 has 15 amino acids. CDR3 bases: TGTGCCAGCAGCGAGAGCGGGAGTTTCTACAATGAGCAGTTCTTC. Its translation: CASSESGSFYNEQFF. The variable domain in full, with the rest retrieved from reference TRBV9 and TRBJ2-1, is DSGVTQTPKHLITATGQRVTLRCSPRSGDLSVYWYQQSLDQGLQFLIQYYNGEERAKGNILERFSAQQFPDLHSELNLSSLELGDSALYFCASSESGSFYNEQFFGPGTRLTVL.

This chain joins TRBV5-6 and TRBJ2-3; D might be TRBD2 (5 bases). This CDR3 contains 15 residues. Trimming took off 0 bases at V and 0 bases at J, with 8 bases between the two ends. Germline-derived CDR1 and CDR2 are SGHDT and YYEEEE. This CDR3 is CASSLVRASTDTQYF. The CDR3 coding sequence is TGTGCCAGCAGCTTGGTGCGGGCCAGCACAGATACGCAGTATTTT.

The chain links TRBV7-8 to TRBJ2-5; D may be TRBD1 (6 bases). V lost 1 base and J 7 bases, leaving 25 bases between the germline ends. The CDR3 consists of 18 residues. From germline, CDR1 is SGHVS and CDR2 FQNEAQ. This CDR3 reads CASSLGVWDTPFGGTQYF. The CDR3 DNA follows: TGTGCCAGCAGCTTAGGGGTTTGGGACACCCCGTTTGGCGGGACCCAGTACTTC.

This rearrangement joins TRBV6-5 to TRBJ2-4, with D hard to call. Deletions cut 8 bases from V and 6 bases from J, with 8 bases between. The germline V gene encodes CDR1 MNHEY and CDR2 SVGAGI. The CDR3 loop spans 11 amino acids. CDR3 residues: CASAWGNIQYF. The CDR3 region has the DNA TGTGCCAGCGCTTGGGGAAACATTCAGTACTTC.

J is TRBJ2-1 and V is TRBV11-2; 11 nucleotides agree with TRBD2. CDR1 is SGHAT, CDR2 FQNNGV, per germline. This CDR3 has 12 amino acids. Trimming cost V 5 bases and J 10 bases; bases outside gene matches: 1. CDR3: CASSRTSGEQFF. CDR3 bases: TGTGCCAGCAGCCGGACTAGCGGGGAGCAGTTCTTC.

The CDR3 protein is CATSSMTGGGYEQYF. The CDR3 DNA reads as TGTGCCACCAGCAGCATGACAGGCGGGGGCTACGAGCAGTACTTC. The V gene is TRBV15, the J gene TRBJ2-7; perhaps TRBD2 as D (7 bases). V was clipped by 3 bases and J by 3 bases, with 15 bases between them. Looked up from germline, CDR1 is LNHNV and CDR2 is YYDKDF (reference sequence). There are 15 residues in the CDR3.

V usage is TRBV19 and J usage is TRBJ2-1; 7 nucleotides match TRBD2. V shed 3 bases, J shed 8 bases, and the junction held 7 bases outside the gene matches. The CDR3 spans 14 residues. The V gene's germline CDR1 is LNHDA and CDR2 SQIVND (reference sequence). The CDR3 region is CASSMAGVGYEQFF. CDR3 sequence (DNA): TGTGCCAGTAGTATGGCGGGAGTAGGCTATGAGCAGTTCTTC.

The chain combines TRBV29-1 with TRBJ2-5, with D hard to call. The CDR3 consists of 14 residues. Trimming stripped 1 base from V and 4 bases from J, with 13 bases between. The V gene's germline CDR1 is SQVTM and CDR2 ANQGSEA. This CDR3 reads CSVEGAAKLETQYF. DNA for the CDR3: TGCAGCGTTGAAGGGGCGGCAAAACTAGAGACCCAGTACTTC.

This chain uses TRBV5-1 with TRBJ2-7; 8 bases fit TRBD1. This CDR3 comprises 13 residues. Germline CDR1 is SGHRS and CDR2 is YFSETQ. With V trimmed by 0 bases and J by 5 bases, 1 base remained unmatched. The CDR3 bases are TGCGCCAGCAGCTTGGCAGGGGGCCACGAGCAGTACTTC. Encoded protein: CASSLAGGHEQYF.

In its sample, this clone was seen once. V is TRBV6-5 and J is TRBJ2-7; 8 positions agree with TRBD2. J gave up 3 bases and V 8 bases, and 6 bases lay outside the gene matches. The CDR3 runs to 13 residues. Germline V lookup: CDR1 MNHEY, CDR2 SVGAGI. The CDR3 is CASREGGIYEQYF. The CDR3, as DNA: TGTGCCAGCCGGGAGGGGGGGATCTACGAGCAGTACTTC.

Concerning this clone: The sample contains more than one DNA sequence encoding this CDR3. This chain uses TRBV7-9 with TRBJ2-1, with 10 bases lining up with TRBD2. Germline V gene lookup returns CDR1 SEHNR and CDR2 FQNEAQ (reference sequence). J lost 6 bases, V lost 5 bases, and 4 bases had no gene match. This CDR3 is 14 amino acids long. CDR3: CASSLGLAANEQFF. DNA of the CDR3: TGTGCCAGCAGCCTCGGACTAGCGGCCAATGAGCAGTTCTTC.

The gene calls are TRBV2 and TRBJ1-6; 9 positions agree with TRBD1. Trimming removed 6 bases from V and 5 bases from J; junction bases left unmatched: 8. CDR1 is SNHLY and CDR2 is FYNNEI in the germline V gene. The CDR3 has 16 residues. CDR3 coding DNA: TGTGCCAGCAGGACAGGGGGATTGGTGAATAATTCACCCCTCCACTTT. This encodes CASRTGGLVNNSPLHF.

This rearrangement joins TRBV5-4 to TRBJ1-1, with D perhaps TRBD1 (5 bases). This CDR3 comprises 14 residues. V lost 0 bases and J 4 bases, leaving 10 bases between the germline ends. Germline values: CDR1 SGHNT, CDR2 YYREEE (reference sequence). Here the CDR3 reads CASSLVAGTTEAFF. The CDR3 DNA sequence: TGTGCCAGCAGCTTGGTCGCAGGGACCACTGAAGCTTTCTTT. Filled out from reference TRBV5-4 and TRBJ1-1, the complete variable domain reads ETGVTQSPTHLIKTRGQQVTLRCSSQSGHNTVSWYQQALGQGPQFIFQYYREEENGRGNFPPRFSGLQFPNYSSELNVNALELDDSALYLCASSLVAGTTEAFFGQGTRLTVV.

The chain has TRBV9 and TRBJ1-1; a possible D gene is TRBD1 (6 bases). The CDR3 contains 15 residues. The V end lost 6 bases, the J end lost 6 bases, and 21 bases lay between the germline ends. In germline, CDR1 is SGDLS, CDR2 YYNGEE. CDR3 sequence: CASTGGTNRAAEAFF. As DNA, the CDR3 is TGTGCCAGCACCGGGGGCACTAACAGGGCCGCTGAAGCTTTCTTT.

The rearrangement joins TRBV6-5 to TRBJ2-2; D possibly corresponds to TRBD1 (5 bases). The CDR3 loop spans 14 amino acids. Trimming took 4 bases from V and 2 from J, leaving 8 bases between them. Germline V CDR1 and CDR2: MNHEY, SVGAGI. The CDR3 sequence is CASSLDINTGELFF. Here the CDR3 DNA reads TGTGCCAGCAGTTTGGACATTAACACCGGGGAGCTGTTTTTT.

The rearrangement links TRBV5-4 to TRBJ1-1; a possible D gene is TRBD1 (5 bases). V was clipped by 4 bases and J by 7 bases, with 17 bases between them. Looked up from germline, CDR1 is SGHNT and CDR2 is YYREEE (reference sequence). The CDR3 runs 14 residues. The CDR3, as DNA: TGTGCCAGCAGCCTGAGGGACGAGAAAGGTGAAGCTTTCTTT. This sequence encodes CASSLRDEKGEAFF.

V gene TRBV7-6 combines with J gene TRBJ2-1, with D possibly TRBD2 on 6 matching bases. The CDR3 is made up of 14 amino acids. The V end lost 3 bases, the J end lost 4 bases, and 10 bases lay between the germline ends. Germline V gene lookup returns CDR1 SGHVS and CDR2 FNYEAQ. For the CDR3, the DNA is TGTGCCAGCAGCTTCGGGAGCGGGTACAATGAGCAGTTCTTC. Translating gives CASSFGSGYNEQFF.

V gene TRBV9 combines with J gene TRBJ2-7; D is tentatively TRBD1 or TRBD2 (5 bases each). The CDR3 extends over 14 amino acids. CDR1 SGDLS and CDR2 YYNGEE come from the germline V gene. Trimming stripped 4 bases from V and 2 bases from J, with 13 bases between. DNA of the CDR3: TGTGCCAGCAGCCCGGGACCGAACACCTACGAGCAGTACTTC. It translates to CASSPGPNTYEQYF.

For this clone: At one end the junction does not follow the germline gene, possibly because of a read error. The chain combines TRBV5-1 with TRBJ2-7; 7 positions agree with TRBD2. The CDR3 consists of 16 residues. Germline CDR1 SGHRS, CDR2 YFSETQ. The CDR3 nucleotides are TGCGCCAGCAGCAACCGGGACTACCTACTCTCCGACGAGCAGTACTTC. Amino acid sequence: CASSNRDYLLSDEQYF.

Written as DNA, the CDR3 is TGTGCCAGCAGTGTAGTTCTTAGCTCCTACAATGAGCAGTTCTTC. Translating it yields CASSVVLSSYNEQFF. The chain has TRBV2 and TRBJ2-1; D is undetermined. V was cut by 4 bases and J by 0 bases, with 10 bases left in between. Germline CDR1 and CDR2: SNHLY and FYNNEI. The CDR3 spans 15 residues.

Worth noting for this clone: One end of the junction does not line up with germline, which may come from a read error. This chain links TRBV19 with TRBJ1-3, with D uncertain. The CDR3 loop spans 19 amino acids. CDR1 LNHDA and CDR2 SQIVND come from the germline V gene (reference sequence). This CDR3 is CASSIHLEPGLNSGNTIYF. The CDR3 coding sequence is TGTGCCAGTAGTATCCATTTGGAACCAGGACTGAACTCTGGGAACACCATATATTTT.

V gene TRBV5-1 combines with J gene TRBJ2-1; D possibly corresponds to TRBD1 (6 bases). Germline-derived CDR1 and CDR2 are SGHRS and YFSETQ. Between the trimmed V and J ends, which lost 0 bases and 5 bases, there was a span of 12 bases. The CDR3 is 15 amino acids. The CDR3 reads CASSLVSGADNEQFF. CDR3 nucleotides: TGCGCCAGCAGCTTGGTCTCAGGGGCAGACAATGAGCAGTTCTTC.

The CDR3: CAWSVMAGADYEQYF. The CDR3 bases are TGTGCCTGGAGTGTAATGGCGGGGGCCGACTACGAGCAGTACTTC. The chain couples TRBV30 to TRBJ2-7; maybe TRBD2 (7 bases). The V and J ends lost 0 bases and 3 bases respectively, with 15 bases between them. Per the germline V gene, CDR1 is GTSNPN and CDR2 is SVGIG (reference sequence). The CDR3 has 15 residues.

Worth noting for this clone: This sample also contains other DNA sequences that code for the same CDR3. The genes are TRBV4-3 and TRBJ2-7; 10 bases agree with TRBD2. V gave up 0 bases and J gave up 7 bases; unmatched junction bases: 6. Germline loops: CDR1 LGHNA, CDR2 YSLEER. This CDR3 is 15 amino acids long. This CDR3 is CASSQDLAGAGEQYF. As DNA, the CDR3 is TGCGCCAGCAGCCAAGACCTAGCGGGAGCGGGGGAGCAGTACTTC.